This note documents a single T cell receptor (beta chain) sequence. This specimen belongs to a study of blood T cell repertoires in COVID-19. In the study overall: Samples came from the United States, Italy and Spain, spanning acute and convalescent COVID-19.

The J segment lost 1 base and the V segment lost 6 bases, leaving 7 bases of the junction unmatched. There are 15 residues in the CDR3. Germline V lookup: CDR1 SGHTA, CDR2 FQGNSA. Per the original methods: Reference gene primer amplification in the assay estimated nucleated cell counts. Clones were sequenced by immunoSEQ multiplex PCR, and TCRdb holds only the in-frame ones, with some missing. The V and J calls and clone size are taken from that table; D and trimming were inferred from the DNA. The sample records fewer than 150,000 clones, around nine tenths being singletons. Source material: peripheral blood. This rearrangement joins TRBV7-2 to TRBJ1-1, with 8 bases matching TRBD1. This clonotype was obtained from a man aged 50 to 60 with active or convalescent COVID-19. The CDR3 protein is CASRGNRGTNTEAFF. In DNA form, the CDR3 reads TGTGCCAGCAGGGGCAACAGGGGGACGAACACTGAAGCTTTCTTT.